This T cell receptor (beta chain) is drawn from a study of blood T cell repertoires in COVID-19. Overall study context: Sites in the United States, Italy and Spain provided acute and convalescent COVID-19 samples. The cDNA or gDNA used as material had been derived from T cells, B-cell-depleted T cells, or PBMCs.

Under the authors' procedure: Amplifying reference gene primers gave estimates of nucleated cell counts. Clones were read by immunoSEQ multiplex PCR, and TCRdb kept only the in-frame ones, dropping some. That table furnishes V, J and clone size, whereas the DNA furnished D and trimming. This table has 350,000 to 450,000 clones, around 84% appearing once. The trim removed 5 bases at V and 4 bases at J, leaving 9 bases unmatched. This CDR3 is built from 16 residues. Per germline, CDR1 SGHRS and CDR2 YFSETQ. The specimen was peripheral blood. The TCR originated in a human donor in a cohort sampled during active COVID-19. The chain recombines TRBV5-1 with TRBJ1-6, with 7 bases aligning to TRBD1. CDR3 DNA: TGCGCCAGCAGAGCTGACAGGGACATTTATAATTCACCCCTCCACTTT. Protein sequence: CASRADRDIYNSPLHF.